The 8 T cell receptor beta chains below all came from one sample that was sequenced in a study of cytomegalovirus exposure and HLA in healthy donors. 60 Vbeta and 13 Jbeta primers were used in PCR. Here immunoSEQ multiplex PCR was the method, and the copy in TCRdb shows in-frame clones only, minus some. The sample lists approximately 140,000 clones, about 71% occurring once. Sequencing was performed on PBMCs. The receptor source for this set is a woman aged 55 to 70 in good health and CMV-seropositive.

A single count supports this clone. A read error may account for a junction end that differs from germline. The chain couples TRBV2 to TRBJ2-6; TRBD2 matches 14 bases. The CDR3 covers 20 residues. Germline V CDR1 and CDR2: SNHLY, FYNNEI. The CDR3 here is CAGSVEGLAGDYSGANVLTF. The CDR3 bases are TGTGCCGGCAGTGTGGAGGGACTAGCGGGGGATTACTCTGGGGCCAACGTCCTGACTTTC.

In its sample, this clone was seen many times. V and J are TRBV2 and TRBJ1-3; D is undetermined. The CDR3 runs to 16 residues. V gave up 7 bases and J gave up 0 bases, with 16 bases separating them. Germline V gene sequence: CDR1 SNHLY, CDR2 FYNNEI. CDR3 sequence: CASNPGWQNSGNTIYF. DNA for the CDR3: TGTGCCAGCAATCCGGGGTGGCAGAACTCTGGAAACACCATATATTTT.

The rearrangement links TRBV9 to TRBJ1-6; 11 positions agree with TRBD1. CDR3 length equals 17 residues. CDR1 is SGDLS, CDR2 YYNGEE, per germline. The V segment lost 4 bases and the J segment 5 bases; nucleotides outside the gene matches: 8. The CDR3 DNA reads TGTGCCAGCAGCATCGACTGGACAGGGGGCCATAATTCACCCCTCCACTTT. Protein: CASSIDWTGGHNSPLHF. Based on the CDR3 plus reference TRBV9 and TRBJ1-6, the full variable domain is DSGVTQTPKHLITATGQRVTLRCSPRSGDLSVYWYQQSLDQGLQFLIQYYNGEERAKGNILERFSAQQFPDLHSELNLSSLELGDSALYFCASSIDWTGGHNSPLHFGNGTRLTVT.

The rearrangement joins TRBV10-1 to TRBJ2-3, with 9 bases lining up with TRBD2. Germline V gene sequence: CDR1 WNHNN, CDR2 SYGVQD (reference sequence). The CDR3 is made up of 17 amino acids. Trimming cost V 0 bases and J 2 bases; bases outside gene matches: 6. CDR3 region: CASSESWASGATDTQYF. Written as DNA, the CDR3 is TGCGCCAGCAGTGAGTCCTGGGCTAGCGGGGCCACAGATACGCAGTATTTT.

V gene TRBV9 combines with J gene TRBJ1-2; D might be TRBD1 (5 bases). The CDR3 runs 14 residues. Trimming removed 3 bases at V and 1 base at J, with 10 bases between. The germline V gene encodes CDR1 SGDLS and CDR2 YYNGEE. The CDR3 nucleotides read TGTGCCAGCAGCGAACAGGCGATTAACTATGGCTACACCTTC. Its protein product is CASSEQAINYGYTF.

This chain links TRBV6-4 with TRBJ1-1; D may be TRBD1 (6 bases). The CDR3 has 14 residues. In germline, CDR1 is MRHNA, CDR2 SNTAGT. V lost 6 bases, J lost 7 bases, and 18 bases lay in between. The CDR3 here is CASSAVGRGGEAFF. The DNA for the CDR3 is TGTGCCAGCAGCGCCGTCGGCAGGGGTGGTGAAGCTTTCTTT.

This clone turned up a few times. This rearrangement joins TRBV9 to TRBJ2-3; D might be TRBD2 (7 bases). The V gene lost 4 bases and the J gene lost 6 bases, with 18 bases spanning the gap. Per germline, CDR1 SGDLS and CDR2 YYNGEE. This CDR3 contains 15 residues. This CDR3 reads CASSPQRGGEDTQYF. In DNA form, the CDR3 reads TGTGCCAGCAGCCCCCAGAGGGGGGGCGAGGATACGCAGTATTTT.

The chain employs TRBV2 and TRBJ2-7; no reliable D call. The CDR3 has 11 amino acids. The germline gives CDR1 SNHLY, CDR2 FYNNEI. The V end was cut by 5 bases, the J end by 6 bases, with 8 bases between. CDR3 region: CASSKPLEQYF. The DNA for the CDR3 is TGTGCCAGCAGTAAGCCCCTCGAGCAGTACTTC. Full variable domain (rest looked up from reference TRBV2 and TRBJ2-7): EPEVTQTPSHQVTQMGQEVILRCVPISNHLYFYWYRQILGQKVEFLVSFYNNEISEKSEIFDDQFSVERPDGSNFTLKIRSTKLEDSAMYFCASSKPLEQYFGPGTRLTVT.